This TCR beta chain was sequenced for a study of T cell repertoires in cytomegalovirus infection. General study findings and limits: Adding up the frequency of public TCR beta families identified people who carried CMV plus the relevant HLA. HLA-C-restricted CMV clonotypes gave the most frequent clonotype in two of eight donors.

This clonotype turned up a few times. What it recognizes is unknown. One entry per CDR3 protein results from TCRdb running MiXCR on the reads. Of roughly 570,000 distinct CDR3 sequences listed, 40% are singletons. The source was cultured PBMCs, collected from culture after CMV antigen stimulation. The sequence was obtained from a human donor in good health (CMV status not recorded). Some clones in this sample may be carry-over from other donors' samples.

CDR3 residues: CASSEAMGGPLHF. The CDR3 coding sequence is TGTGCCAGCAGTGAAGCGATGGGGGGGCCCCTCCACTTT. The V call is TRBV2, the J call TRBJ1-6, with D possibly matching TRBD1 (5 bases). The CDR3 spans 13 residues. In germline, CDR1 is SNHLY, CDR2 FYNNEI. The V end was cut by 0 bases, the J end by 13 bases, with 10 bases between.